This entry lists 14 T cell receptor beta chains sequenced from one sample in a study of blood T cell repertoires in COVID-19. Sequenced by immunoSEQ multiplex PCR; TCRdb stores in-frame clones only, minus some. The sample gives about 110,000 clones, 80% to 90% of which show up once; approximately 2.5% is in the top ten. The sequenced sample was peripheral blood. The receptor source for this set is a human donor in a cohort sampled during active COVID-19.

The chain has TRBV4-2 and TRBJ2-2, with a weak D call TRBD1 (6 bases). Germline lookup yields CDR1 LGHNA and CDR2 YNFKEQ. The CDR3 loop spans 17 amino acids. The germline V and J ends were trimmed by 0 bases and 6 bases, with 17 bases remaining between them. CDR3 nucleotide sequence: TGTGCCAGCAGCCAAGATCAGATCCGGACAGTGTCCGGGGAGCTGTTTTTT. Its protein is CASSQDQIRTVSGELFF.

The rearrangement links TRBV6-5 to TRBJ2-7; weak D call: TRBD1 (6 bases). Trimming removed 5 bases from V and 4 bases from J, with 12 bases in between. This CDR3 spans 13 amino acids. Germline V gene sequence: CDR1 MNHEY, CDR2 SVGAGI. This CDR3 is CASSPEDRYEQYF. The CDR3 DNA reads TGTGCCAGCAGTCCCGAGGACAGATACGAGCAGTACTTC.

This rearrangement joins TRBV2 to TRBJ2-5; a possible D gene is TRBD2 (6 bases). Germline V lookup: CDR1 SNHLY, CDR2 FYNNEI. Trimming removed 4 bases from V and 2 bases from J, with 8 bases in between. The CDR3 loop spans 13 amino acids. The CDR3 reads CASSASGQETQYF. The DNA of the CDR3 is TGTGCCAGCAGTGCAAGCGGGCAAGAGACCCAGTACTTC.

The CDR3 loop reads CASSQETDTDTQYF. The CDR3 bases are TGTGCCAGCAGCCAAGAAACAGATACAGATACGCAGTATTTT. The chain joins TRBV3-1 (or the pseudogene TRBV3-2) to TRBJ2-3; D gene ambiguous. The CDR3 loop spans 14 amino acids. V lost 0 bases and J 3 bases, leaving 7 bases between the germline ends. Germline V CDR1 and CDR2: LGHDT, YNNKEL (reference sequence).

The chain links TRBV20-1 to TRBJ1-2, with a tentative D call TRBD1 (6 bases). Germline lookup yields CDR1 DFQATT and CDR2 SNEGSKA (reference sequence). This CDR3 region has 11 residues. Trimming took 2 bases from V and 8 from J, leaving 9 bases between them. As DNA, the CDR3 is TGCAGTGCTAGAAGGGGGGGAGGCTACACCTTC. Protein: CSARRGGGYTF.

The chain links TRBV12-3 or TRBV12-4 to TRBJ2-1, with 7 bases fitting TRBD2. The CDR3 length is 13 residues. The V and J ends lost 5 bases and 14 bases, in that order; junction bases with no gene match: 12. DNA of the CDR3: TGTGCCAGCAGTAACTCCGGACTAGTCATGGAGTTCTTC. It specifies CASSNSGLVMEFF.

V gene TRBV13 combines with J gene TRBJ1-1; TRBD1 aligns across 11 bases. CDR3 length equals 15 residues. CDR1 PRHDT and CDR2 FYEKMQ come from the germline V gene (reference sequence). The trim removed 5 bases at V and 5 bases at J, leaving 7 bases unmatched. CDR3 DNA: TGTGCCAGCAGCGAAGTGGGGACAGGGGGGACTGAAGCTTTCTTT. The encoded protein is CASSEVGTGGTEAFF.

The gene calls are TRBV6-5 and TRBJ2-7; a weak D match, TRBD1 (6 bases). The CDR3 totals 15 residues. Germline V CDR1 and CDR2: MNHEY, SVGAGI. V was trimmed by 2 bases and J by 0 bases, leaving 11 bases between them. As DNA, the CDR3 is TGTGCCAGCAGTTACCGAGGACAGCTCTCCTACGAGCAGTACTTC. Protein: CASSYRGQLSYEQYF.

The chain has TRBV25-1 and TRBJ2-1; 9 bases are shared with TRBD2. The V and J ends lost 1 base and 6 bases, in that order; junction bases with no gene match: 7. The CDR3 spans 16 residues. Germline CDR1 is MGHDK and CDR2 is SYGVNS. CDR3 in amino acids: CASSELGSGGPNEQFF. The CDR3 coding sequence is TGTGCCAGCAGTGAATTGGGTAGCGGGGGCCCCAATGAGCAGTTCTTC.

The rearrangement uses TRBV7-6 and TRBJ2-2, with D tentatively TRBD2 (5 bases). The germline V gene encodes CDR1 SGHVS and CDR2 FNYEAQ. This CDR3 is built from 16 residues. Trimming took off 2 bases at V and 3 bases at J, with 13 bases between the two ends. The CDR3: CASSLSARDHTGELFF. The CDR3 DNA follows: TGTGCCAGCAGCTTATCCGCCCGGGATCACACCGGGGAGCTGTTTTTT.

This clone is a singleton in its sample. This rearrangement joins TRBV12-3 or TRBV12-4 to TRBJ2-5; TRBD1 is a possible D gene (6 bases). This CDR3 is 13 amino acids long. The ends were cut back, 5 bases at V and 1 base at J, with 8 bases in the middle. The CDR3 region has the DNA TGTGCCAGCAGTCCAGGGGTCCAAGAGACCCAGTACTTC. Its translation is CASSPGVQETQYF.

This clone has more than one count but fewer than ten. Distinct nucleotide sequences in the sample also encode this CDR3. The CDR3 nucleotides are TGCGCCAGCAGCTTGGAGGGACAGGGGAACACCGGGGAGCTGTTTTTT. Translating gives CASSLEGQGNTGELFF. The chain links TRBV5-1 to TRBJ2-2; 9 bases are a match to TRBD1. CDR1 and CDR2 from the germline V gene are SGHRS and YFSETQ. The junction had 1 base not matched to a gene; V was cut back by 0 bases and J by 1 base. The CDR3 runs to 16 residues.

The chain is built from TRBV6-1 and TRBJ2-2, with TRBD1 as a possible D gene (6 bases). Trimming stripped 3 bases from V and 1 base from J, with 15 bases between. Germline loops: CDR1 MNHNS, CDR2 SASEGT. The CDR3 contains 17 residues. This CDR3 is CASSESRDTLNTGELFF. Here the CDR3 DNA reads TGTGCCAGCAGTGAGTCCCGGGACACCTTGAACACCGGGGAGCTGTTTTTT.

The chain employs TRBV5-6 and TRBJ2-7; perhaps TRBD1 as D (5 bases). This CDR3 is built from 14 residues. Trimming pared 4 bases from V and 2 bases from J, leaving 13 bases between. Germline CDR1 and CDR2: SGHDT and YYEEEE. CDR3 bases: TGTGCCAGCAGCCACGACAGTTTCACCTACGAGCAGTACTTC. Translating gives CASSHDSFTYEQYF.